Below are 21 T cell receptor beta chains sequenced from a single sample in a study of T cell changes during pregnancy in multiple sclerosis. TCRdb keeps only in-frame clones here, not all; method: immunoSEQ multiplex PCR. This repertoire shows about 77,000 clones, about 89% found once; its top ten account for 1.5% to 2%. The material sequenced was peripheral blood, taken before pregnancy. The receptors stem from a female donor with multiple sclerosis, enrolled in a pregnancy study.

This chain joins TRBV9 and TRBJ1-4, with 8 bases identical to TRBD1. The length of the CDR3 is 15 residues. CDR1 is SGDLS and CDR2 is YYNGEE in the germline V gene. V lost 1 base, J lost 7 bases, and 6 bases stayed unmatched. The CDR3 is CASSVRTGWSEKLFF. CDR3 nucleotide sequence: TGTGCCAGCAGCGTACGGACAGGGTGGAGTGAAAAACTGTTTTTT.

This chain connects TRBV15 to TRBJ1-6; D ambiguous. V dropped 3 bases and J dropped 5 bases, with 20 bases sitting between them. CDR1 is LNHNV, CDR2 YYDKDF, per germline (reference sequence). The CDR3 loop spans 18 amino acids. In DNA form, the CDR3 reads TGTGCCACCAGCAGTAGCGGTCTCCTCGGGATTCATAATTCACCCCTCCACTTT. This translates into CATSSSGLLGIHNSPLHF.

The V gene is TRBV5-6, the J gene TRBJ1-5; the D is unclear. The V end lost 4 bases, the J end lost 1 base, and 12 bases lay between the germline ends. Germline CDR1 is SGHDT and CDR2 is YYEEEE. This CDR3 has 15 residues. DNA for the CDR3: TGTGCCAGCAGCCCAATGTCCGGGAGCAATCAGCCCCAGCATTTT. Translating gives CASSPMSGSNQPQHF. The full variable domain, completed using reference TRBV5-6 and TRBJ1-5, is DAGVTQSPTHLIKTRGQQVTLRCSPKSGHDTVSWYQQALGQGPQFIFQYYEEEERQRGNFPDRFSGHQFPNYSSELNVNALLLGDSALYLCASSPMSGSNQPQHFGDGTRLSIL.

V and J are TRBV6-5 and TRBJ2-4; D perhaps matches TRBD2 (6 bases). Looked up from germline, CDR1 is MNHEY and CDR2 is SVGAGI. Trimming removed 6 bases at V and 0 bases at J, with 12 bases between. This CDR3 is built from 15 residues. The CDR3 is CASRPAGRAKNIQYF. CDR3 DNA sequence: TGTGCCAGCAGGCCTGCGGGGCGAGCCAAAAACATTCAGTACTTC.

The rearrangement uses TRBV7-9 and TRBJ1-1; no firm D call. The V gene lost 1 base and the J gene lost 3 bases, with 6 bases spanning the gap. Germline CDR1 reads SEHNR; CDR2 reads FQNEAQ (reference sequence). The CDR3 spans 13 residues. The CDR3 sequence is CASSLVRDTEAFF. The CDR3 bases are TGTGCCAGCAGCTTAGTCCGGGACACTGAAGCTTTCTTT.

This chain links TRBV7-9 with TRBJ1-5; 11 bases are shared with TRBD1. Trimming at V came to 4 bases and at J to 0 bases, leaving 8 bases not matched to a gene. CDR3 length: 18 amino acids. Germline V gene data show CDR1 as SEHNR and CDR2 as FQNEAQ (reference sequence). The CDR3 region is CASSYGTGGMVSNQPQHF. DNA for the CDR3: TGTGCCAGCAGCTACGGGACAGGGGGAATGGTTAGCAATCAGCCCCAGCATTTT.

This clone came up a few times. The J gene is TRBJ1-2, the V gene TRBV27, with D possibly TRBD1 on 6 matching bases. The CDR3 is 14 amino acids. Germline-derived CDR1 and CDR2 are MNHEY and SMNVEV (reference sequence). Deletions cut 2 bases from V and 6 bases from J, with 13 bases between. CDR3 nucleotides: TGTGCCAGCAGTTTAAAGGGCAGGGGCGATGGCTACACCTTC. It yields the protein CASSLKGRGDGYTF.

The CDR3: CASSQGTSGTNNEQFF. CDR3 sequence (DNA): TGTGCCAGCAGTCAAGGGACTAGCGGGACTAACAATGAGCAGTTCTTC. The chain uses TRBV27 and TRBJ2-1; 13 positions match TRBD2. The CDR3 has 16 amino acids. Germline lookup yields CDR1 MNHEY and CDR2 SMNVEV (reference sequence). Trimming took 5 bases from V and 5 from J; bases not matched to a gene: 6.

The gene calls are TRBV19 and TRBJ2-1; 9 positions agree with TRBD2. J gave up 1 base and V 4 bases, and 5 bases lay outside the gene matches. In germline, CDR1 is LNHDA, CDR2 SQIVND (reference sequence). CDR3 length: 16 amino acids. The CDR3 spells CASSRGGLASYNEQFF. Written as DNA, the CDR3 is TGTGCCAGTAGTAGGGGGGGACTAGCATCCTACAATGAGCAGTTCTTC.

This chain links TRBV7-2 with TRBJ1-1; 8 nucleotides line up with TRBD1. Germline trimming cut 3 bases from V and 1 base from J; bases unmatched to any gene: 7. Germline V lookup: CDR1 SGHTA, CDR2 FQGNSA. The CDR3 loop spans 16 amino acids. The CDR3 nucleotides are TGTGCCAGCAGCTTCCAGACAGGGGCTCAGAACACTGAAGCTTTCTTT. This sequence encodes CASSFQTGAQNTEAFF.

The genes are TRBV27 and TRBJ2-7; D remains unclear. From germline, CDR1 is MNHEY and CDR2 SMNVEV (reference sequence). This CDR3 is 13 amino acids long. Trimming removed 3 bases from V and 0 bases from J, with 6 bases in between. CDR3 DNA sequence: TGTGCCAGCAGTTTCGCCGGCTCCTACGAGCAGTACTTC. Translation: CASSFAGSYEQYF.

The rearrangement links TRBV7-2 to TRBJ2-1, with 11 bases that match TRBD2. Germline trimming cut 3 bases from V and 4 bases from J; bases unmatched to any gene: 2. Germline values: CDR1 SGHTA, CDR2 FQGNSA. The CDR3 extends over 15 amino acids. This CDR3 is CASSLTSGVYNEQFF. The DNA of the CDR3 is TGTGCCAGCAGCTTGACTAGCGGGGTGTACAATGAGCAGTTCTTC. Full variable domain (outside the CDR3, taken from reference TRBV7-2 and TRBJ2-1): GAGVSQSPSNKVTEKGKDVELRCDPISGHTALYWYRQSLGQGLEFLIYFQGNSAPDKSGLPSDRFSAERTGGSVSTLTIQRTQQEDSAVYLCASSLTSGVYNEQFFGPGTRLTVL.

V is TRBV30 and J is TRBJ2-1; 15 bases agree with TRBD2. The V gene's germline CDR1 is GTSNPN and CDR2 SVGIG (reference sequence). The CDR3 has 14 amino acids. The V segment lost 8 bases and the J segment 9 bases; nucleotides outside the gene matches: 8. CDR3 DNA: TGTGCCCACGGGACTAGCGGGGGGTTGAGTGAGCAGTTCTTC. It yields the protein CAHGTSGGLSEQFF.

This clone was seen a single time. V gene TRBV28 combines with J gene TRBJ1-5; D might be TRBD1 (5 bases). CDR3 length: 15 amino acids. In germline, CDR1 is MDHEN, CDR2 SYDVKM. Trimming took 8 bases from V and 2 from J, leaving 16 bases between them. Written as DNA, the CDR3 is TGTGCCAGCCGTGCGTTTTGGGGGGGCAATCAGCCCCAGCATTTT. Its protein is CASRAFWGGNQPQHF.

The CDR3 DNA follows: TGTGCCAGCAGCCAAGATCGGGGGGGCCAAGAGACCCAGTACTTC. Protein product: CASSQDRGGQETQYF. This chain uses TRBV4-2 with TRBJ2-5, with 8 bases identical to TRBD2. V lost 0 bases and J lost 1; bases outside the gene matches: 1. This CDR3 contains 15 residues. Germline V CDR1 and CDR2: LGHNA, YNFKEQ.

The chain is built from TRBV7-6 and TRBJ2-5; D perhaps matches TRBD2 (5 bases). The V gene lost 1 base and the J gene lost 3 bases, with 6 bases spanning the gap. CDR1 SGHVS and CDR2 FNYEAQ come from the germline V gene. The CDR3 spans 13 residues. The CDR3 is CASSLDGEETQYF. The CDR3 bases are TGTGCCAGCAGCTTAGACGGGGAAGAGACCCAGTACTTC.

This chain connects TRBV4-3 to TRBJ2-1, with D unclear. With 1 base removed from V and 0 bases from J, the gap between germline ends came to 10 bases. The germline gives CDR1 LGHNA, CDR2 YSLEER. CDR3 length: 16 amino acids. The CDR3 DNA reads as TGCGCCAGCAGCCAAGGGTCCGCCAGCTCCTACAATGAGCAGTTCTTC. It specifies CASSQGSASSYNEQFF.

V and J are TRBV30 and TRBJ2-5; D might be TRBD1 (5 bases). The CDR3 runs 13 residues. Per germline, CDR1 GTSNPN and CDR2 SVGIG (reference sequence). Trimming took 2 bases from V and 4 from J, leaving 11 bases between them. The DNA of the CDR3 is TGTGCCTGGAGTTTGGGGCCCGGAGAGACCCAGTACTTC. Translation gives CAWSLGPGETQYF.

The chain links TRBV19 to TRBJ2-3; 12 bases map to TRBD2. V shed 6 bases, J shed 4 bases, and the junction held 14 bases outside the gene matches. The CDR3 totals 18 residues. Germline CDR1 is LNHDA and CDR2 is SQIVND (reference sequence). The CDR3 region is CASRGLAGGPGSADTQYF. The CDR3 bases are TGTGCCAGTAGGGGGCTAGCGGGGGGGCCAGGGAGTGCAGATACGCAGTATTTT.

V and J are TRBV4-1 and TRBJ2-2; 8 nucleotides agree with TRBD2. This CDR3 has 15 residues. CDR1 MGHRA and CDR2 YSYEKL come from the germline V gene. V dropped 5 bases and J dropped 7; count of bases not matched to a gene: 9. The CDR3 DNA follows: TGCGCCAGCAGCGACGTCGAGGGACTAGGCGGGGAGCTGTTTTTT. Its protein is CASSDVEGLGGELFF.

The rearrangement joins TRBV7-9 to TRBJ1-1; D gene uncertain. The CDR3 consists of 12 residues. V lost 6 bases and J 7 bases, leaving 12 bases between the germline ends. Germline loops: CDR1 SEHNR, CDR2 FQNEAQ (reference sequence). This CDR3 reads CASSPAGFEAFF. As DNA, the CDR3 is TGTGCCAGCAGTCCGGCGGGCTTTGAAGCTTTCTTT.